These 23 T cell receptor beta chains were sequenced from one sample in a study of T-cell memory formation after mild COVID-19 (dated by TCRdb to the early 2020s). Libraries were built with 5' RACE. This sample was sequenced with an Illumina NovaSeq 6000. Using fastp trimming at Q25 and MiXCR clonotype assembly, TCRdb reanalyzed the public sequencing data and kept in-frame beta chains. Merged by CDR3 protein, the rows form single entries marked with the most common genes and DNA. In all, the sample holds hundreds of thousands of distinct CDR3 sequences, and 20% of those were seen once. Approximately 12% of the sample belongs to the ten largest clones. What was sequenced was PBMCs or a T cell subset sorted from them (not recorded which). The receptors here all came from an adult woman who had mild COVID-19 (a few samples of this study predate the infection). The sample titles of this study are shuffled in the database, so cell type and time point are left out; the donor was told from shared clones.

In its sample, this clonotype was seen a few times. The chain is built from TRBV7-2 and TRBJ1-2, with 7 bases that match TRBD1. Losses at the gene ends were 5 bases for V and 8 bases for J; bases not matched to a gene: 8. This CDR3 comprises 13 residues. CDR1 is SGHTA, CDR2 FQGNSA, per germline. In DNA, the CDR3 is TGTGCCAGCAGCGTCACCGGGACAGTCGGCTACACCTTC. Residues: CASSVTGTVGYTF.

The sample holds a few counts of this clonotype. V gene TRBV30 combines with J gene TRBJ2-5; the D is unclear. The germline V gene encodes CDR1 GTSNPN and CDR2 SVGIG (reference sequence). The V and J ends lost 2 bases and 9 bases respectively, with 16 bases between them. The CDR3 is made up of 13 amino acids. The CDR3 loop is CAWSSATGSAQYF. The CDR3, as DNA: TGTGCCTGGAGTTCGGCCACCGGTTCGGCCCAGTACTTC.

This chain connects TRBV7-2 to TRBJ2-5, with D possibly being TRBD2 (7 bases). In germline, CDR1 is SGHTA, CDR2 FQGNSA. Trimming pared 4 bases from V and 4 bases from J, leaving 19 bases between. The CDR3 is made up of 16 amino acids. CDR3 region: CASSSPFRGGGETQYF. The CDR3 DNA sequence: TGTGCCAGCAGCTCCCCATTTCGAGGGGGGGGAGAGACCCAGTACTTC.

This clonotype has only a few counts. The rearrangement joins TRBV25-1 to TRBJ2-2; 10 bases fit TRBD1. The CDR3 is 19 amino acids. CDR1 MGHDK and CDR2 SYGVNS come from the germline V gene. Trimming cost V 9 bases and J 0 bases; bases outside gene matches: 16. CDR3 region: CARTLSPGQGRPNTGELFF. CDR3 nucleotides: TGTGCCAGGACCCTATCCCCGGGACAGGGGAGGCCGAACACCGGGGAGCTGTTTTTT.

The CDR3 is CASSFYPGVEQFF. In DNA, the CDR3 is TGTGCCAGCAGTTTTTACCCGGGAGTAGAGCAGTTCTTC. The chain employs TRBV12-3 or TRBV12-4 and TRBJ2-1; TRBD2 might be the D (6 bases). The length of the CDR3 is 13 residues. V was clipped by 3 bases and J by 10 bases, with 13 bases between them.

The J gene is TRBJ2-1, the V gene TRBV11-2; 11 nucleotides line up with TRBD2. The CDR3 loop spans 18 amino acids. The trim removed 3 bases at V and 3 bases at J, leaving 10 bases unmatched. Germline lookup yields CDR1 SGHAT and CDR2 FQNNGV. CDR3 nucleotides: TGTGCCAGCAGCTTGTACGGCCGACTAGCGGGATTCTACAATGAGCAGTTCTTC. This codes for CASSLYGRLAGFYNEQFF.

The chain has TRBV12-3 or TRBV12-4 and TRBJ1-2; D perhaps matches TRBD1 (6 bases). Trimming took 4 bases from V and 4 from J, leaving 13 bases between them. The CDR3 length is 14 residues. CDR3 nucleotide sequence: TGTGCCAGCAGTTCCCCGGACAGCCCCTATGGCTACACCTTC. It is translated as CASSSPDSPYGYTF.

The chain links TRBV29-1 to TRBJ2-5; 16 nucleotides agree with TRBD2. The CDR3 has 17 residues. V lost 6 bases to trimming and J lost 4 bases; unmatched junction nucleotides: 11. The germline CDR1 and CDR2 sequences are SQVTM and ANQGSEA. CDR3 residues: CSVNPGLAGGPRETQYF. In nucleotides, the CDR3 is TGCAGCGTCAACCCGGGACTAGCGGGAGGGCCGAGAGAGACCCAGTACTTC.

The V gene is TRBV20-1, the J gene TRBJ1-2; D is unclear. Per the germline V gene, CDR1 is DFQATT and CDR2 is SNEGSKA (reference sequence). The CDR3 has 16 amino acids. Between the trimmed V and J ends, which lost 3 bases and 3 bases, there was a span of 20 bases. CDR3 bases: TGCAGTGCTAGGGCCCCGGCGTACCCGGGTGACTATGGCTACACCTTC. As protein: CSARAPAYPGDYGYTF.

The V and J genes are TRBV6-5 and TRBJ2-7; TRBD1 matches 8 bases. The length of the CDR3 is 15 residues. CDR1 is MNHEY and CDR2 is SVGAGI in the germline V gene. V was clipped by 7 bases and J by 1 base; unmatched bases: 9. Written as DNA, the CDR3 is TGTGCCAGCAAACATCGGACAGGGAAGTCCTACGAGCAGTACTTC. This gives the protein CASKHRTGKSYEQYF.

This clonotype came up a few times. This chain joins TRBV9 and TRBJ2-3; 9 bases are a match to TRBD2. This CDR3 is 15 amino acids long. V was pared by 3 bases and J by 4 bases, with 6 bases of the junction left unmatched. Germline values: CDR1 SGDLS, CDR2 YYNGEE. This chain's CDR3 is CASSASGILADTQYF. The CDR3 bases are TGTGCCAGCAGCGCTAGCGGGATTTTGGCAGATACGCAGTATTTT.

A few counts support this clonotype. The rearrangement uses TRBV7-9 and TRBJ1-6; 9 bases line up with TRBD1. After removal of 3 bases from V and 10 bases from J, the junction contained 1 base not matched to a gene. This CDR3 is built from 13 residues. The germline V gene has CDR1 SEHNR and CDR2 FQNEAQ (reference sequence). CDR3 residues: CASSLDRGSPLHF. CDR3 sequence (DNA): TGTGCCAGCAGCTTGGACAGGGGCTCACCCCTCCACTTT.

This clonotype was recorded a few times. The V and J genes are TRBV24-1 and TRBJ2-1; 9 bases line up with TRBD1. The CDR3 covers 16 residues. The V gene end was trimmed by 3 bases and the J gene end by 12 bases; junction bases not matched to a gene: 14. CDR1 is KGHDR and CDR2 is SFDVKD in the germline V gene. DNA for the CDR3: TGTGCCACCAGTGATCCAAGGACAGGGGAAGCGGCCGGGCAGTTCTTC. Protein sequence: CATSDPRTGEAAGQFF.

The genes are TRBV6-6 and TRBJ2-3; tentative D call: TRBD2 (6 bases). This CDR3 spans 16 amino acids. V lost 2 bases and J lost 4, with 16 bases in between. Germline V lookup: CDR1 MNHNY, CDR2 SVGAGI (reference sequence). The CDR3 DNA reads TGTGCCAGCAGTTACAAGAAATCGCGGGACGCAGATACGCAGTATTTT. It specifies CASSYKKSRDADTQYF.

The table lists this clonotype with a few counts. This rearrangement joins TRBV20-1 to TRBJ1-1; 9 bases map to TRBD1. This CDR3 comprises 13 residues. Trimming at V came to 6 bases and at J to 5 bases, leaving 7 bases not matched to a gene. Per the germline V gene, CDR1 is DFQATT and CDR2 is SNEGSKA (reference sequence). For the CDR3, the DNA is TGCAGTGCCCCAAGACAGGGGGGGACTGAAGCTTTCTTT. It translates to CSAPRQGGTEAFF.

This chain joins TRBV7-2 and TRBJ1-5, with unresolved D. CDR3 length: 12 residues. From germline, CDR1 is SGHTA and CDR2 FQGNSA. The V and J ends lost 5 bases and 7 bases respectively, with 9 bases between them. The CDR3 DNA is TGTGCCAGCAGCCGGCCCGGGCAGCCCCAGCATTTT. This encodes CASSRPGQPQHF. The full variable domain, completed using reference TRBV7-2 and TRBJ1-5, is GAGVSQSPSNKVTEKGKDVELRCDPISGHTALYWYRQSLGQGLEFLIYFQGNSAPDKSGLPSDRFSAERTGGSVSTLTIQRTQQEDSAVYLCASSRPGQPQHFGDGTRLSIL.

This clonotype has only a few counts. The V gene is TRBV12-3 or TRBV12-4, the J gene TRBJ2-7, with D possibly being TRBD1 or TRBD2 (8 bases each). This CDR3 is built from 16 residues. Trimming took 5 bases from V and 5 from J, leaving 22 bases between them. Here the CDR3 reads CASSARGTGGGHEQYF. DNA for the CDR3: TGTGCCAGCAGTGCCCGGGGGACAGGCGGGGGGCACGAGCAGTACTTC.

The rearrangement links TRBV5-4 to TRBJ2-7; D is unresolved. The CDR3 spans 13 residues. Trimming stripped 0 bases from V and 2 bases from J, with 6 bases between. The germline V gene has CDR1 SGHNT and CDR2 YYREEE (reference sequence). The CDR3 loop reads CASSLDSAYEQYF. In DNA, the CDR3 is TGTGCCAGCAGCTTGGACTCAGCCTACGAGCAGTACTTC.

This clonotype was counted a few times. V gene TRBV18 combines with J gene TRBJ2-6; 12 nucleotides agree with TRBD2. The V gene end was trimmed by 1 base and the J gene end by 0 bases; junction bases not matched to a gene: 4. Germline lookup yields CDR1 KGHSH and CDR2 LQKENI. CDR3 size: 19 residues. The CDR3: CASSPLTSGGRSGANVLTF. The CDR3 DNA sequence: TGTGCCAGCTCACCACTGACTAGCGGGGGACGCTCTGGGGCCAACGTCCTGACTTTC.

The CDR3 protein is CASSLESGANGAFF. For the CDR3, the DNA is TGTGCCAGCAGCTTGGAAAGTGGCGCTAACGGGGCTTTCTTT. The chain carries TRBV5-4 and TRBJ1-1; D uncertain. CDR1 is SGHNT, CDR2 YYREEE, per germline (reference sequence). This CDR3 spans 14 amino acids. V lost 0 bases to trimming and J lost 11 bases, with 17 bases between them.

The rearrangement joins TRBV13 to TRBJ2-4; D call uncertain. Germline lookup yields CDR1 PRHDT and CDR2 FYEKMQ (reference sequence). V was cut by 3 bases and J by 12 bases, with 21 bases left in between. The CDR3 loop spans 15 amino acids. CDR3 sequence reads: CASSFWALQSERQYF. In nucleotides, the CDR3 is TGTGCCAGCAGCTTTTGGGCCCTCCAGTCCGAACGTCAGTACTTC. The variable domain in full, completed from reference TRBV13 and TRBJ2-4, reads AAGVIQSPRHLIKEKRETATLKCYPIPRHDTVYWYQQGPGQDPQFLISFYEKMQSDKGSIPDRFSAQQFSDYHSELNMSSLELGDSALYFCASSFWALQSERQYFGAGTRLSVL.

The table lists this clonotype with many counts. The V call is TRBV20-1, the J call TRBJ2-7, with TRBD2 matching over 8 bases. Trimming cost V 1 base and J 3 bases; bases outside gene matches: 8. Germline CDR1 reads DFQATT; CDR2 reads SNEGSKA (reference sequence). The CDR3 has 15 residues. CDR3 sequence: CSARGGTSGYYEQYF. The CDR3 DNA reads TGCAGTGCTAGAGGCGGAACTAGCGGATACTACGAGCAGTACTTC.

The rearrangement links TRBV25-1 to TRBJ2-7, with 9 bases identical to TRBD1. From germline, CDR1 is MGHDK and CDR2 SYGVNS. The CDR3 is made up of 16 amino acids. Trimming cost V 3 bases and J 3 bases; bases outside gene matches: 9. The CDR3 protein is CASSDPGGQGIYEQYF. Written as DNA, the CDR3 is TGTGCCAGCAGTGACCCTGGGGGACAGGGTATCTACGAGCAGTACTTC.